A selection of T cell receptor beta chains follows, all from one sample in a study of blood T cells in healthy people across ages. TCRdb reprocessed the 5' RACE reads via MiXCR and lists one record per CDR3 protein. Counted here are over 1,200,000 distinct CDR3 sequences, 55% to 75% occurring once; the ten biggest clones make up 5% to 7%. Sequenced material: blood. The receptors stem from a man aged 18 to 30 in good health. CDR3s include the opening cysteine and the closing phenylalanine or tryptophan.

v_call: TRBV12-3/TRBV12-4; cdr3_aa: CASSFQTYEQYF
v_call: TRBV12-5; cdr3_aa: CASQPGQGHEQYF
v_call: TRBV28; cdr3_aa: CASSLSQGVGKLFF
v_call: TRBV7-2; cdr3_aa: CASSSRRSDKLFF
v_call: TRBV7-9; cdr3_aa: CASTPLGFFDEQYF
v_call: TRBV5-1; cdr3_aa: CASSLDNTGELFF
v_call: TRBV7-2; cdr3_aa: CASSLAGSGTPTDTQYF
v_call: TRBV7-2; cdr3_aa: CASSLSWVPGNIQYF
v_call: TRBV10-3; cdr3_aa: CAISESRYSQETQYF
v_call: TRBV7-2; cdr3_aa: CASSLVFSGANQETQYF
v_call: TRBV20-1; cdr3_aa: CSARDRLDQETQYF
v_call: TRBV27; cdr3_aa: CASSLITGATNEKLFF
v_call: TRBV7-2; cdr3_aa: CASSRKTGGKNEQFF
v_call: TRBV28; cdr3_aa: CASTLEAGLGSYEQYF
v_call: TRBV20-1; cdr3_aa: CSARGLAVTYEQYF
v_call: TRBV7-2; cdr3_aa: CASSSGNGIAYNEQFF
v_call: TRBV5-1; cdr3_aa: CASSSLTTGQGIDEQYF
v_call: TRBV20-1; cdr3_aa: CSATSTSGGPGRKTQYF
v_call: TRBV6-6; cdr3_aa: CASTHRSGEQYF
v_call: TRBV4-1; cdr3_aa: CASSPFGGVQETQYF
v_call: TRBV6-5; cdr3_aa: CAGSYEQYF
v_call: TRBV29-1; cdr3_aa: CSVRAPSTDTQYF
v_call: TRBV7-2; cdr3_aa: CASSPGQGEQYF
v_call: TRBV12-3/TRBV12-4; cdr3_aa: CASTMGQVYEQYF
v_call: TRBV15; cdr3_aa: CATSAGGRYEQFF
v_call: TRBV7-9; cdr3_aa: CASSLFLRAESSYEQYF
v_call: TRBV5-1; cdr3_aa: CASSFLTSGTTDTQYF
v_call: TRBV5-1; cdr3_aa: CASSLEFSSDTQYF
v_call: TRBV20-1; cdr3_aa: CSARGLAGESYNEQFF
v_call: TRBV2; cdr3_aa: CASSEGQGKQPQHF
v_call: TRBV4-1; cdr3_aa: CASSQDSGTRYYEQYF
v_call: TRBV28; cdr3_aa: CASSTPTLYEQYF
v_call: TRBV10-3; cdr3_aa: CAISEGAGGPYEQYF
v_call: TRBV20-1; cdr3_aa: CSASPGLGEKLFF
v_call: TRBV5-1; cdr3_aa: CASSLRIAGEYSYNEQFF
v_call: TRBV7-2; cdr3_aa: CASSLGGLLGPDTQYF
v_call: TRBV29-1; cdr3_aa: CSVEHRSGANVLTF
v_call: TRBV10-2; cdr3_aa: CASSEPTSGRFGKTQYF
v_call: TRBV7-9; cdr3_aa: CASSFQGTGSYEQYF
v_call: TRBV7-8; cdr3_aa: CASSFEHGTGVNIQYF
v_call: TRBV29-1; cdr3_aa: CSGYDARDRAVYTQYF
v_call: TRBV10-2; cdr3_aa: CASSESIGQRSGNEQYF
v_call: TRBV13; cdr3_aa: CASSYATRMGLNNNEQFF
v_call: TRBV20-1; cdr3_aa: CSEVGSTDTQYF
v_call: TRBV11-2; cdr3_aa: CASSHNGEQYF
v_call: TRBV3-1; cdr3_aa: CASSQDRWADTQYF
v_call: TRBV28; cdr3_aa: CASSLTSGIRRGEQFF
v_call: TRBV29-1; cdr3_aa: CSVEDREGEEQYF
v_call: TRBV27; cdr3_aa: CASSSIYGQGFDEQFF
v_call: TRBV20-1; cdr3_aa: CSAARDSNTEAFF